This T cell receptor (beta chain) comes out of a study of Ad26.COV2.S vaccination and SARS-CoV-2 variants. On the study more broadly: The COV1001 Ad26.COV2.S trial arm included the donor. Once or twice, 56 days apart, Ad26.COV2.S was delivered intramuscularly.

CDR3 size: 15 residues. CDR1 is SNHLY, CDR2 FYNNEI, per germline. Trimming at V came to 3 bases and at J to 2 bases, leaving 5 bases not matched to a gene. Stated treatment: some 19 received Ad26.COV2.S at low or high dose, single or two shots; 5 received placebo; per-sample allocation not given. After the first vaccine or placebo injection, samples were drawn on day 63. Donor was an adult aged 18-55 years in Boston. TCRdb's copy holds only in-frame clones and misses some; the assay was immunoSEQ multiplex PCR. The table has fewer than 300,000 clones, 70% to 90% seen once. The chain links TRBV2 to TRBJ1-1; 8 bases map to TRBD1. The TCR sequence derives from a person aged 18 to 59 who received the Ad26.COV2.S COVID-19 vaccine or a placebo. Material: peripheral blood, obtained in a trial of Ad26.COV2.S vaccine versus placebo. CDR3 in amino acids: CASSDSGQGNTEAFF. CDR3 DNA: TGTGCCAGCAGTGATTCTGGACAGGGAAACACTGAAGCTTTCTTT.